The 13 T cell receptor beta chains in this list originate from one sample, sequenced in a study of blood T cell repertoires in COVID-19. Assay: immunoSEQ multiplex PCR; the TCRdb copy retains only in-frame clones and omits some. The repertoire holds around 250,000 clones, with roughly 80% as singletons. The sample comprised PBMCs or T cells enriched from blood (not recorded which). Every receptor here comes from a man aged 35 to 55 who had been exposed to COVID-19.

The V and J genes are TRBV7-9 and TRBJ2-7, with D perhaps matching TRBD1 (6 bases). This CDR3 has 15 amino acids. The germline V gene has CDR1 SEHNR and CDR2 FQNEAQ (reference sequence). Trimming shortened V by 3 bases and J by 2 bases, and 14 bases separated the two germline ends. DNA of the CDR3: TGTGCCAGCAGCTTCGCGAAGACAGGCACCTACGAGCAGTACTTC. This sequence encodes CASSFAKTGTYEQYF.

The chain joins TRBV5-5 to TRBJ2-7; D unresolved. Germline loops: CDR1 SGHKS, CDR2 YYEKEE (reference sequence). Trimming shortened V by 3 bases and J by 2 bases, and 3 bases separated the two germline ends. This CDR3 is 11 amino acids long. This chain's CDR3 is CASSSPYEQYF. The CDR3 nucleotides are TGTGCCAGCAGCTCTCCCTACGAGCAGTACTTC.

The chain uses TRBV6-5 and TRBJ1-2; D unresolved. Trimming shortened V by 7 bases and J by 0 bases, and 12 bases separated the two germline ends. Germline loops: CDR1 MNHEY, CDR2 SVGAGI. The CDR3 is 14 residues long. As DNA, the CDR3 is TGTGCCAGCACTGCGGGTGGGGCTAACTATGGCTACACCTTC. This gives the protein CASTAGGANYGYTF.

This sequence joins TRBV5-1 and TRBJ1-1; 10 bases match TRBD1. This CDR3 region has 16 residues. J was trimmed by 5 bases and V by 3 bases; bases with no gene match: 10. CDR1 and CDR2 from the germline V gene are SGHRS and YFSETQ. In DNA, the CDR3 is TGCGCCAGCAGCTCGGGGGACAGGGGAAGTGGGACTGAAGCTTTCTTT. Encoded protein: CASSSGDRGSGTEAFF.

The chain is built from TRBV19 and TRBJ1-2, with a possible D match to TRBD1 (5 bases). The V gene lost 2 bases and the J gene lost 0 bases, with 13 bases spanning the gap. The CDR3 has 16 amino acids. CDR1 and CDR2 from the germline V gene are LNHDA and SQIVND (reference sequence). CDR3 sequence reads: CASSIPVGRANYGYTF. The CDR3 region has the DNA TGTGCCAGTAGTATACCGGTGGGCAGGGCTAACTATGGCTACACCTTC.

In this sample, this clone turned up once. This sequence joins TRBV15 and TRBJ1-1, with unresolved D. From germline, CDR1 is LNHNV and CDR2 YYDKDF (reference sequence). This CDR3 comprises 16 residues. The V gene lost 0 bases and the J gene lost 1 base, with 12 bases spanning the gap. The CDR3 sequence: CATSRDPLTKNTEAFF. For the CDR3, the DNA is TGTGCCACCAGCAGAGATCCCCTAACTAAGAACACTGAAGCTTTCTTT. The whole variable domain, filled in from reference TRBV15 and TRBJ1-1, reads DAMVIQNPRYQVTQFGKPVTLSCSQTLNHNVMYWYQQKSSQAPKLLFHYYDKDFNNEADTPDNFQSRRPNTSFCFLDIRSPGLGDTAMYLCATSRDPLTKNTEAFFGQGTRLTVV.

CDR3 loop: CSATQGAGGYTF. CDR3 DNA: TGCAGCGCAACCCAGGGGGCTGGTGGCTACACCTTC. This chain connects TRBV29-1 to TRBJ1-2, with 8 bases identical to TRBD1. This CDR3 is 12 amino acids long. V shed 7 bases and J 7 bases; nucleotides not matched to a gene: 8. Looked up from germline, CDR1 is SQVTM and CDR2 is ANQGSEA.

This sequence joins TRBV7-9 and TRBJ2-7; D is possibly TRBD1 (6 bases). Trimming left V 7 bases short and J 5 bases short, with 15 bases between. The CDR3 totals 13 residues. Germline V gene lookup returns CDR1 SEHNR and CDR2 FQNEAQ (reference sequence). This CDR3 is CASTDRPRDEQYF. The CDR3, as DNA: TGTGCCAGCACCGACAGGCCTCGCGACGAGCAGTACTTC.

In nucleotides, the CDR3 is TGTGCCAGCAATCAGCGGGGAGGCACTGAAGCTTTCTTT. This sequence encodes CASNQRGGTEAFF. The rearrangement links TRBV27 to TRBJ1-1, with no clear D. Germline assignment: CDR1 MNHEY and CDR2 SMNVEV (reference sequence). Trimming pared 7 bases from V and 4 bases from J, leaving 13 bases between. CDR3 length: 13 amino acids.

The gene calls are TRBV29-1 and TRBJ2-1; D remains unclear. Trimming left V 7 bases short and J 2 bases short, with 15 bases between. The CDR3 is 14 amino acids. CDR1 is SQVTM, CDR2 ANQGSEA, per germline. This CDR3 reads CSGTDPYTYNEQFF. The CDR3 nucleotides read TGCAGCGGTACAGACCCGTATACCTACAATGAGCAGTTCTTC.

The chain links TRBV5-1 to TRBJ2-7, with TRBD1 matching over 9 bases. The J segment lost 5 bases and the V segment lost 0 bases, leaving 9 bases of the junction unmatched. There are 16 residues in the CDR3. Per the germline V gene, CDR1 is SGHRS and CDR2 is YFSETQ. DNA of the CDR3: TGCGCCAGCAGCTTGGGCCCGGGACAGGGTTATAACGAGCAGTACTTC. Translating gives CASSLGPGQGYNEQYF.

This chain connects TRBV9 to TRBJ2-3, with a possible D match to TRBD2 (5 bases). The germline V gene has CDR1 SGDLS and CDR2 YYNGEE. Trimming left V 4 bases short and J 1 base short, with 13 bases between. This CDR3 contains 15 residues. DNA for the CDR3: TGTGCCAGCAGCCCCGGTTTGGAGGGCACAGATACGCAGTATTTT. Translated: CASSPGLEGTDTQYF.

This clone was counted once. The chain has TRBV10-1 and TRBJ1-1; D possibly corresponds to TRBD1 (5 bases). This CDR3 is built from 13 residues. V dropped 6 bases and J dropped 2 bases, with 10 bases sitting between them. Germline lookup yields CDR1 WNHNN and CDR2 SYGVQD (reference sequence). CDR3 loop: CASRATANTEAFF. The CDR3 nucleotides are TGCGCCAGCAGAGCGACAGCCAACACTGAAGCTTTCTTT.